The 14 T cell receptor beta chains presented below share a single source sample, sequenced in a study of T cell repertoires in cytomegalovirus infection. TCRdb ran MiXCR on the reads and lists one entry per CDR3 protein. The sample includes approximately 340,000 distinct CDR3 sequences, about 28% of them seen just once. Antigens for these TCRs are unknown. The sequencing here drew on cultured PBMCs, taken from culture after CMV antigen stimulation. The receptor set was obtained from a human donor in good health (CMV status not recorded). Some clones in this sample may be carry-over from other donors' samples.

V gene TRBV27 combines with J gene TRBJ1-2; D gene unclear. Looked up from germline, CDR1 is MNHEY and CDR2 is SMNVEV (reference sequence). CDR3 length: 15 residues. Trimming removed 3 bases from V and 4 bases from J, with 15 bases in between. The CDR3 protein is CASSFEGTTRYGYTF. Here the CDR3 DNA reads TGTGCCAGCAGTTTTGAAGGAACTACTCGCTATGGCTACACCTTC.

This chain links TRBV29-1 with TRBJ1-5, with TRBD1 matching over 8 bases. V was clipped by 6 bases and J by 6 bases; unmatched bases: 7. CDR3 length: 13 amino acids. CDR1 and CDR2 from the germline V gene are SQVTM and ANQGSEA. The CDR3 spells CSVGTGASQPQHF. CDR3 in DNA: TGCAGCGTAGGGACAGGAGCAAGTCAGCCCCAGCATTTT.

This clonotype was seen more than once but under ten times. The rearrangement links TRBV6-2 or TRBV6-3 to TRBJ1-5, with a weak D call TRBD1 (6 bases). Trimming took off 5 bases at V and 7 bases at J, with 15 bases between the two ends. The CDR3 runs to 14 residues. The V gene's germline CDR1 is MNHEY and CDR2 SVGEGT. The CDR3 spells CASSPRQVTQPQHF. DNA of the CDR3: TGTGCCAGCAGTCCCCGACAGGTTACACAGCCCCAGCATTTT.

The V gene is TRBV18, the J gene TRBJ1-1, with D unclear. From germline, CDR1 is KGHSH and CDR2 LQKENI. The germline V and J ends were trimmed by 2 bases and 8 bases, with 9 bases remaining between them. This CDR3 contains 12 residues. Here the CDR3 DNA reads TGTGCCAGCTCACCATCTGCGGGGGAAGCTTTCTTT. It yields the protein CASSPSAGEAFF.

The chain recombines TRBV11-2 with TRBJ2-1, with D tentatively TRBD1 or TRBD2 (5 bases each). With 5 bases removed from V and 8 bases from J, the gap between germline ends came to 16 bases. The V gene's germline CDR1 is SGHAT and CDR2 FQNNGV. This CDR3 is 14 amino acids long. CDR3 region: CASSGGRERDEQFF. The DNA for the CDR3 is TGTGCCAGCAGCGGGGGACGGGAAAGGGATGAGCAGTTCTTC.

This clonotype was found many times. The CDR3 region is CASSLGAGNMNTEAFF. Here the CDR3 DNA reads TGTGCCAGCAGCTTAGGGGCAGGCAACATGAACACTGAAGCTTTCTTT. The rearrangement links TRBV7-8 to TRBJ1-1; D is ambiguous. The CDR3 is 16 amino acids. CDR1 and CDR2 (germline): SGHVS, FQNEAQ. V lost 1 base to trimming and J lost 0 bases, with 12 bases between them.

A note on this clonotype: One end of the junction fails to match germline, which may point to a read error. The J gene is TRBJ1-2, the V gene TRBV4-1; the D gene is possibly TRBD1 (5 bases). This CDR3 has 14 amino acids. Germline V CDR1 and CDR2: MGHRA, YSYEKL. The CDR3: CASSQEGQGAGYTF. The CDR3 coding sequence is TGTGCCAGCAGCCAAGAGGGGCAGGGTGCCGGCTACACCTTC.

This chain uses TRBV7-6 with TRBJ2-5, with TRBD2 matching over 12 bases. The CDR3 has 16 amino acids. With V trimmed by 5 bases and J by 3 bases, 7 bases remained unmatched. Germline values: CDR1 SGHVS, CDR2 FNYEAQ. Here the CDR3 DNA reads TGTGCCAGCAGCCCCCGACTAGCGGGAGTTAAAGAGACCCAGTACTTC. Its translation is CASSPRLAGVKETQYF.

This clonotype was detected only once. The junction departs from germline at one end; a sequencing error may be responsible. The chain links TRBV28 to TRBJ1-4; 7 bases align to TRBD1. The CDR3 is 11 residues long. Germline V lookup: CDR1 MDHEN, CDR2 SYDVKM. The CDR3 protein is CATSSDRVLFF. CDR3 DNA sequence: TGTGCCACCAGTTCAGACAGGGTCCTGTTTTTT.

This clonotype turned up a few times. The gene calls are TRBV24-1 and TRBJ2-7; weak D call: TRBD2 (5 bases). CDR3 length: 13 amino acids. Trimming left V 3 bases short and J 2 bases short, with 7 bases between. CDR1 KGHDR and CDR2 SFDVKD come from the germline V gene. The DNA for the CDR3 is TGTGCCACCAGTGATGGGAGCCCCTACGAGCAGTACTTC. It translates to CATSDGSPYEQYF.

The chain joins TRBV20-1 to TRBJ2-5; TRBD1 matches 10 bases. Germline CDR1 and CDR2: DFQATT and SNEGSKA (reference sequence). V lost 4 bases to trimming and J lost 4 bases; unmatched junction nucleotides: 6. The CDR3 consists of 14 residues. The CDR3 sequence is CSATGQGGRETQYF. Written as DNA, the CDR3 is TGCAGTGCTACTGGACAGGGGGGCCGAGAGACCCAGTACTTC.

The rearrangement links TRBV19 to TRBJ1-4; the match to TRBD1 covers 9 bases. Trimming removed 2 bases from V and 0 bases from J; junction bases left unmatched: 4. The CDR3 length is 17 residues. Germline CDR1 LNHDA, CDR2 SQIVND (reference sequence). The CDR3, as DNA: TGTGCCAGTAGTATATTCGGGACAGGGTCAACTAATGAAAAACTGTTTTTT. The encoded protein is CASSIFGTGSTNEKLFF. Using reference TRBV19 and TRBJ1-4 for the parts outside the CDR3, the full variable domain is DGGITQSPKYLFRKEGQNVTLSCEQNLNHDAMYWYRQDPGQGLRLIYYSQIVNDFQKGDIAEGYSVSREKKESFPLTVTSAQKNPTAFYLCASSIFGTGSTNEKLFFGSGTQLSVL.

The chain combines TRBV28 with TRBJ1-2, with TRBD1 as a possible D gene (6 bases). Trimming shortened V by 6 bases and J by 6 bases, and 14 bases separated the two germline ends. The CDR3 is made up of 13 amino acids. Germline V CDR1 and CDR2: MDHEN, SYDVKM. The CDR3 is CASRRSGADGYTF. The CDR3 nucleotides are TGTGCCAGCAGGCGGTCAGGGGCGGATGGCTACACCTTC.

This chain uses TRBV12-5 with TRBJ2-1; possibly TRBD1 for D (6 bases). The V gene lost 7 bases and the J gene lost 3 bases, with 13 bases spanning the gap. This CDR3 spans 14 amino acids. Germline V lookup: CDR1 LGHNT, CDR2 FRNRAP. The CDR3 DNA sequence: TGTGCTAGTGCCCTTTTAGGGGGCTACAATGAGCAGTTCTTC. It encodes CASALLGGYNEQFF.